Each of the 32 T cell receptor beta chains below was sequenced from the same sample in a study of cytomegalovirus exposure and HLA in healthy donors. It was with 60 Vbeta and 13 Jbeta primers that the PCR ran. TCRdb's table, derived via immunoSEQ multiplex PCR, lists solely in-frame clones and lacks some. The data show approximately 160,000 clones, with 77% seen just once and approximately 1.6% held by the top ten. Sample: PBMCs. These receptors originate from a woman between 25 and 40 years old in good health and CMV-seronegative.

In DNA form, the CDR3 reads TGTGCCTGGAGTGAACTTTACGAGCAGTACTTC. Protein: CAWSELYEQYF. The V call is TRBV30, the J call TRBJ2-7; D not certain. CDR3 length equals 11 residues. Germline CDR1 is GTSNPN and CDR2 is SVGIG (reference sequence). Between the trimmed V and J ends, which lost 1 base and 4 bases, there was a span of 5 bases.

The chain links TRBV30 to TRBJ1-6; D unclear. Trimming took 0 bases from V and 0 from J, leaving 9 bases between them. Germline loops: CDR1 GTSNPN, CDR2 SVGIG (reference sequence). This CDR3 contains 16 residues. The CDR3: CAWSVGRSSYNSPLHF. Here the CDR3 DNA reads TGTGCCTGGAGTGTTGGGAGAAGCTCCTATAATTCACCCCTCCACTTT.

V usage is TRBV19 and J usage is TRBJ1-1, with D unresolved. V dropped 3 bases and J dropped 5 bases, with 16 bases sitting between them. The CDR3 length is 15 residues. CDR1 LNHDA and CDR2 SQIVND come from the germline V gene (reference sequence). The CDR3 spells CASSISGRSRTEAFF. As DNA, the CDR3 is TGTGCCAGTAGTATTAGTGGGAGGAGTAGGACTGAAGCTTTCTTT.

This chain uses TRBV7-3 with TRBJ2-1; D gene unclear. V shed 1 base and J shed 3 bases, with 7 bases lying between them. Germline-derived CDR1 and CDR2 are SGHTA and FQGTGA. This CDR3 is built from 14 residues. The CDR3 is CASSLNAGYNEQFF. The CDR3 nucleotides read TGTGCCAGCAGCTTAAACGCCGGCTACAATGAGCAGTTCTTC.

The count of this clone is one. The CDR3 spells CASSYRDRNTEAFF. In nucleotides, the CDR3 is TGTGCCAGCAGTTACCGGGACAGGAACACTGAAGCTTTCTTT. The V gene is TRBV6-5, the J gene TRBJ1-1; 7 nucleotides match TRBD1. The CDR3 is 14 residues long. Germline CDR1 and CDR2: MNHEY and SVGAGI. With 2 bases clipped from V and 1 base from J, the junction kept 1 base outside the gene matches.

This chain joins TRBV5-1 and TRBJ2-7; D might be TRBD1 (6 bases). The germline CDR1 and CDR2 sequences are SGHRS and YFSETQ. Trimming removed 4 bases from V and 3 bases from J, with 17 bases in between. The CDR3 runs 15 residues. CDR3 sequence (DNA): TGCGCCAGCAGCCGACTTCAGGGGTCGGGCTACGAGCAGTACTTC. Translation gives CASSRLQGSGYEQYF.

J is TRBJ2-7 and V is TRBV18; possibly TRBD2 for D (5 bases). Germline values: CDR1 KGHSH, CDR2 LQKENI. This CDR3 region has 15 residues. V dropped 1 base and J dropped 3 bases, with 13 bases sitting between them. The CDR3 sequence: CASSPRPLGDYEQYF. CDR3 in DNA: TGTGCCAGCTCACCACGGCCCCTCGGGGACTACGAGCAGTACTTC.

J is TRBJ1-2 and V is TRBV27, with D possibly being TRBD1 (6 bases). CDR3 length equals 15 residues. Germline V lookup: CDR1 MNHEY, CDR2 SMNVEV (reference sequence). Trimming stripped 8 bases from V and 1 base from J, with 17 bases between. Written as DNA, the CDR3 is TGTGCCAGCTCACGTCGGCAGGGGCATAACTATGGCTACACCTTC. Encoded protein: CASSRRQGHNYGYTF.

The J gene is TRBJ1-5, the V gene TRBV19, with D tentatively TRBD1 (5 bases). The CDR3 spans 15 residues. The germline CDR1 and CDR2 sequences are LNHDA and SQIVND (reference sequence). V was shortened by 6 bases and J by 0 bases, with 12 bases between the two germline ends. CDR3 residues: CASRDPGLSNQPQHF. CDR3 DNA: TGTGCCAGTAGGGATCCGGGACTTAGCAATCAGCCCCAGCATTTT.

This chain connects TRBV28 to TRBJ1-1, with 7 bases matching TRBD1. V was pared by 7 bases and J by 0 bases, with 5 bases of the junction left unmatched. There are 14 residues in the CDR3. Germline lookup yields CDR1 MDHEN and CDR2 SYDVKM. CDR3 sequence (DNA): TGTGCCAGCAAATGGGGACAGTTGAACACTGAAGCTTTCTTT. Residues: CASKWGQLNTEAFF.

J is TRBJ1-2 and V is TRBV5-1, with unresolved D. Germline V gives CDR1 SGHRS, CDR2 YFSETQ. With 0 bases removed from V and 12 bases from J, the gap between germline ends came to 15 bases. The CDR3 is made up of 13 amino acids. Written as DNA, the CDR3 is TGCGCCAGCAGCTTGGCCGGCAGTGGGGAGCACACCTTC. Encoded protein: CASSLAGSGEHTF.

This rearrangement joins TRBV6-5 to TRBJ2-1; 8 bases match TRBD2. Germline CDR1 and CDR2: MNHEY and SVGAGI. The CDR3 contains 14 residues. The ends lost 5 bases at V and 8 bases at J; junction bases unmatched: 8. The CDR3, as DNA: TGTGCCAGCAGTCCGACTAGCGCGACCGATGAGCAGTTCTTC. As protein: CASSPTSATDEQFF.

V gene TRBV28 combines with J gene TRBJ2-1, with D hard to call. CDR1 and CDR2 (germline): MDHEN, SYDVKM. Trimming left V 5 bases short and J 3 bases short, with 8 bases between. This CDR3 spans 13 amino acids. CDR3 in amino acids: CASSPAGYNEQFF. CDR3 sequence (DNA): TGTGCCAGCAGTCCTGCCGGCTACAATGAGCAGTTCTTC.

V usage is TRBV14 and J usage is TRBJ2-5; D remains ambiguous. Per the germline V gene, CDR1 is SGHDN and CDR2 is FVKESK. Trimming took off 4 bases at V and 5 bases at J, with 5 bases between the two ends. The CDR3 extends over 11 amino acids. The CDR3 coding sequence is TGTGCCAGCAGCCTCCATGAGACCCAGTACTTC. It codes for CASSLHETQYF. The variable domain in full, completed from reference TRBV14 and TRBJ2-5, reads EAGVTQFPSHSVIEKGQTVTLRCDPISGHDNLYWYRRVMGKEIKFLLHFVKESKQDESGMPNNRFLAERTGGTYSTLKVQPAELEDSGVYFCASSLHETQYFGPGTRLLVL.

The chain uses TRBV7-9 and TRBJ1-1, with a weak D call TRBD1 (5 bases). The V gene's germline CDR1 is SEHNR and CDR2 FQNEAQ (reference sequence). With 4 bases removed from V and 2 bases from J, the gap between germline ends came to 14 bases. This CDR3 spans 15 amino acids. CDR3 nucleotides: TGTGCCAGCAGCTCCGGGGGGGGGAGAAACACTGAAGCTTTCTTT. Protein: CASSSGGGRNTEAFF.

This clone was counted only a few times. The chain links TRBV2 to TRBJ2-2, with TRBD2 matching over 9 bases. Germline CDR1 and CDR2: SNHLY and FYNNEI. This CDR3 has 15 amino acids. J was trimmed by 3 bases and V by 2 bases; bases with no gene match: 1. The CDR3 DNA reads TGTGCCAGCAGTGAATTAGCGGGGGACACCGGGGAGCTGTTTTTT. Translated, it gives CASSELAGDTGELFF.

The chain uses TRBV7-3 and TRBJ2-1; D is uncertain. V was cut by 4 bases and J by 0 bases, with 10 bases left in between. Germline V lookup: CDR1 SGHTA, CDR2 FQGTGA. The length of the CDR3 is 15 residues. CDR3 loop: CASSSQRSSYNEQFF. The CDR3 DNA is TGTGCCAGCAGCTCCCAGCGTAGCTCCTACAATGAGCAGTTCTTC.

The chain combines TRBV28 with TRBJ1-2, with 9 positions matching TRBD1. V was pared by 9 bases and J by 2 bases, with 10 bases of the junction left unmatched. The germline V gene has CDR1 MDHEN and CDR2 SYDVKM. CDR3 length equals 15 residues. The CDR3 DNA reads as TGTGCCAGTCAAGGAAGGACAGGGGAGAACTATGGCTACACCTTC. Translation: CASQGRTGENYGYTF.

A few counts support this clone. The chain recombines TRBV9 with TRBJ1-5, with 9 bases lining up with TRBD1. V was pared by 4 bases and J by 3 bases, with 5 bases of the junction left unmatched. Germline V lookup: CDR1 SGDLS, CDR2 YYNGEE. The CDR3 runs to 15 residues. The CDR3 DNA follows: TGTGCCAGCAGCACGGGACAGGGATACAATCAGCCCCAGCATTTT. This encodes CASSTGQGYNQPQHF.

The chain links TRBV7-3 to TRBJ2-5; the D gene is possibly TRBD1 (6 bases). The CDR3 consists of 13 residues. In germline, CDR1 is SGHTA, CDR2 FQGTGA. V gave up 4 bases and J gave up 2 bases, with 8 bases separating them. This CDR3 is CASSSQGQETQYF. DNA of the CDR3: TGTGCCAGCAGCTCACAGGGACAAGAGACCCAGTACTTC.

The rearrangement links TRBV6-5 to TRBJ2-7; 10 positions agree with TRBD1. Trimming cost V 2 bases and J 5 bases; bases outside gene matches: 6. From germline, CDR1 is MNHEY and CDR2 SVGAGI. This CDR3 contains 15 residues. The CDR3 DNA reads as TGTGCCAGCAGTTACGAGGGACAGGGGAACCACGAGCAGTACTTC. Translation: CASSYEGQGNHEQYF.

This rearrangement joins TRBV7-9 to TRBJ2-1; TRBD2 aligns across 13 bases. Germline CDR1 reads SEHNR; CDR2 reads FQNEAQ (reference sequence). V lost 4 bases and J lost 7; bases outside the gene matches: 7. The CDR3 extends over 16 amino acids. This CDR3 reads CASSSKLAGGRNEQFF. Written as DNA, the CDR3 is TGTGCCAGCAGCTCGAAACTAGCGGGAGGGCGAAATGAGCAGTTCTTC.

The rearrangement joins TRBV4-2 to TRBJ1-3, with D possibly being TRBD1 (6 bases). The V gene's germline CDR1 is LGHNA and CDR2 YNFKEQ. V was clipped by 4 bases and J by 2 bases, with 15 bases between them. The length of the CDR3 is 16 residues. The CDR3 DNA follows: TGTGCCAGCAGCCTCCAGGAGAGGGGGACTGGAAACACCATATATTTT. Its translation: CASSLQERGTGNTIYF.

In the case of this clone: At one boundary the junction diverges from the germline segment, which might be a read error. This sequence joins TRBV7-9 and TRBJ1-5; D gene ambiguous. CDR1 and CDR2 (germline): SEHNR, FQNEAQ (reference sequence). The CDR3 is 12 residues long. DNA for the CDR3: TGTTCCAGCAGCTTTCCAAATCAGCCCCAGCATTTT. As protein: CSSSFPNQPQHF.

The chain has TRBV9 and TRBJ2-1; D is perhaps TRBD2 (5 bases). CDR1 is SGDLS and CDR2 is YYNGEE in the germline V gene. V was cut by 1 base and J by 6 bases, with 17 bases left in between. This CDR3 is 16 amino acids long. The CDR3 DNA reads TGTGCCAGCAGCGTATCTGGCCCGGAGGTGGGCAATGAGCAGTTCTTC. As protein: CASSVSGPEVGNEQFF.

The chain is built from TRBV5-1 and TRBJ2-5, with TRBD1 matching over 9 bases. V lost 3 bases, J lost 5 bases, and 8 bases stayed unmatched. This CDR3 is 15 amino acids long. Germline CDR1 and CDR2: SGHRS and YFSETQ. The DNA for the CDR3 is TGCGCCAGCAGCTCGGGACAGGGAAGGGAGGAGACCCAGTACTTC. This encodes CASSSGQGREETQYF.

This chain links TRBV2 with TRBJ2-1, with 8 bases lining up with TRBD1. V shed 5 bases and J 4 bases; nucleotides not matched to a gene: 7. Germline values: CDR1 SNHLY, CDR2 FYNNEI. This CDR3 spans 15 amino acids. CDR3 sequence reads: CASSLDRVRYNEQFF. DNA for the CDR3: TGTGCCAGCAGTCTGGACAGGGTTCGATACAATGAGCAGTTCTTC.

J is TRBJ2-5 and V is TRBV5-6; no definite D call. The DNA end favors TRBJ2-7, so the J call may be wrong. CDR3 size: 12 residues. The germline CDR1 and CDR2 sequences are SGHDT and YYEEEE. CDR3 coding DNA: TGTGCCAGCAGCCTGCGGATCTACGAGCAGTACTTC. This codes for CASSLRIYEQYF.

As to this clone: At one end the junction does not follow the germline gene, possibly because of a read error. The genes are TRBV7-7 and TRBJ2-2; D perhaps matches TRBD1 (5 bases). The CDR3 is 13 amino acids. Germline lookup yields CDR1 SSHAT and CDR2 FNYEAQ (reference sequence). The CDR3 here is CASSLQDTGELFF. The DNA for the CDR3 is TGTGCTAGCAGCTTACAGGACACCGGGGAGCTGTTTTTT.

The rearrangement joins TRBV27 to TRBJ1-1; D is possibly TRBD1 (5 bases). V shed 6 bases and J shed 0 bases, with 11 bases lying between them. Germline V gene data show CDR1 as MNHEY and CDR2 as SMNVEV (reference sequence). The CDR3 extends over 14 amino acids. CDR3 sequence (DNA): TGTGCCAGCAGCCGCGGGGGGGTGAACACTGAAGCTTTCTTT. This codes for CASSRGGVNTEAFF.

This chain links TRBV6-5 with TRBJ2-3; 7 nucleotides line up with TRBD2. V shed 7 bases and J 1 base; nucleotides not matched to a gene: 5. There are 14 residues in the CDR3. Germline V CDR1 and CDR2: MNHEY, SVGAGI. CDR3 residues: CASTVTSGTDTQYF. CDR3 bases: TGTGCCAGCACGGTAACTAGCGGCACAGATACGCAGTATTTT.

The rearrangement links TRBV11-2 to TRBJ1-3; D is unclear. Trimming shortened V by 0 bases and J by 2 bases, and 14 bases separated the two germline ends. CDR3 length: 17 residues. CDR1 and CDR2 from the germline V gene are SGHAT and FQNNGV. The CDR3 spells CASSLDWRVVAGNTIYF. The CDR3 nucleotides read TGTGCCAGCAGCTTAGATTGGAGGGTGGTGGCTGGAAACACCATATATTTT.